The 5 T cell receptor beta chains below were found in one sample sequenced in a study of post-analysis software for immune sequencing data. Findings and caveats of the study: TRBV5-6, TRBV5-1 and TRBV20-1 were among a handful of TRBV segments more frequent in patients than controls.

Prepared libraries of TCR beta cDNA carried unique molecular identifiers. TCRdb processed the PCR reads anew with MiXCR; each CDR3 protein has one entry. The table lists about 430,000 distinct CDR3 sequences, approximately 37% of them singletons. Antigen specificity for these receptors is unknown. The source material was blood. These TCRs come from a girl aged 2-15 years with multiple sclerosis.

This clonotype came up a few times. The chain joins TRBV20-1 to TRBJ2-5; 12 nucleotides align to TRBD2. Germline V gives CDR1 DFQATT, CDR2 SNEGSKA (reference sequence). With 5 bases clipped from V and 3 bases from J, the junction kept 7 bases outside the gene matches. The CDR3 runs 15 residues. CDR3 nucleotides: TGCAGTGCTGGGACTAGCGGGCCGTACAAAGAGACCCAGTACTTC. As protein: CSAGTSGPYKETQYF.

The chain uses TRBV24-1 and TRBJ2-1; D may be TRBD1 (5 bases). Per the germline V gene, CDR1 is KGHDR and CDR2 is SFDVKD. This CDR3 comprises 18 residues. The V end was cut by 4 bases, the J end by 4 bases, with 22 bases between. The CDR3 coding sequence is TGTGCCACCAGTGACTCCCAATTGTGGGGCGAAATTTACAATGAGCAGTTCTTC. Translation: CATSDSQLWGEIYNEQFF.

This clonotype showed up just a few times. The V call is TRBV6-1, the J call TRBJ2-3; TRBD2 matches 16 bases. Germline V CDR1 and CDR2: MNHNS, SASEGT. The CDR3 has 21 amino acids. After removal of 6 bases from V and 7 bases from J, the junction contained 22 bases not matched to a gene. CDR3 sequence: CASRTYKGLAGGSLLRYTQYF. The CDR3 DNA is TGTGCCAGCAGAACTTACAAGGGACTAGCGGGAGGGTCCCTCCTCCGATATACGCAGTATTTT.

The chain joins TRBV5-1 to TRBJ1-1; D gene unclear. The V and J ends lost 1 base and 4 bases respectively, with 5 bases between them. Germline V lookup: CDR1 SGHRS, CDR2 YFSETQ. The CDR3 is 12 residues long. CDR3 amino acids: CASSLKSTEAFF. Here the CDR3 DNA reads TGCGCCAGCAGCTTGAAGAGCACTGAAGCTTTCTTT.

The rearrangement joins TRBV7-9 to TRBJ1-4; the match to TRBD1 covers 9 bases. The trim removed 5 bases at V and 8 bases at J, leaving 6 bases unmatched. Germline values: CDR1 SEHNR, CDR2 FQNEAQ (reference sequence). The CDR3 runs to 14 residues. CDR3 sequence reads: CASSPTGGGEKLFF. DNA for the CDR3: TGTGCCAGCAGCCCCACAGGGGGCGGCGAAAAACTGTTTTTT.